Below, one TCR beta chain is given with its context. The sample holds one count of this clone. The target of this receptor is not known. The record has no base qualities; no much larger clone is one base away. TCRbeta CDR3 regions were sequenced with the immunoSEQ Assay. After extraction, genomic DNA underwent amplification by bias-controlled multiplex PCR, followed by high-throughput sequencing. Per the authors' processing: To quantify the absolute abundance of every unique TCRbeta CDR3 region, sequences were collapsed and filtered. Usable DNA was measured by amplifying reference genes present in all nucleated cells, and TCRbeta template counts were normalized to that usable DNA to estimate T cell fraction. Repertoire TCRs were annotated as SARS-CoV-2-specific when V gene, CDR3 amino acid sequence and J gene were exactly matched to a known reactive TCR set. The reference SARS-CoV-2 TCR set was obtained from MIRA and was filtered for enrichment in COVID-19-positive ImmuneCODE repertoires, whereby public or cross-reactive TCRs were removed. Using the MIRA antigens, annotated TCRs were further analysed by specific ORF or by position within an ORF. Breadth was defined as the number of annotated unique rearrangements divided by the total number of unique productive rearrangements, and depth was defined as the summed frequency of the annotated unique rearrangements. TCR breadth was compared between groups using two-sided Wilcoxon rank-sum tests. As stored in TCRdb, this immuneACCESS dataset retains in-frame rearrangements with V and J assigned. A fraction of the clones does not appear; measured against another copy, unresolved V genes explain less than half of the discrepancy, and the remainder lacks a known reason. D and trimming come from the DNA, and the V and J calls and clone size come from that table. The sample has about 470,000 clones on record, around 90% of them singletons. Clones ranked in the top ten supply around 4.2% of the sample.

This record comes from a study of Ad26.COV2.S vaccination and SARS-CoV-2 variants (dated by TCRdb to the early 2020s). Context from the whole study: Vaccine-arm donors came from COV1001, a multicentre, randomized, double-blind, placebo-controlled phase I-IIa trial of Ad26.COV2.S in healthy adults. Blinding of investigators to trial group allocation was maintained during experiments and outcome assessment. Participants in the trial were split at random into five groups of five each, receiving low-dose or high-dose Ad26.COV2.S once or twice, or else placebo on both occasions. Dosing of Ad26.COV2.S was intramuscular, at either 5x10^10 or 1x10^11 viral particles, delivered as one shot or as two shots spaced 56 days apart. A total of 32 samples were included in the TCR-sequenced set, comprising around 19 Ad26.COV2.S vaccine recipients, 5 placebo recipients and 8 SARS-CoV-2 convalescent individuals. Sequencing of the TCRbeta repertoire served to evaluate the specificity and breadth of SARS-CoV-2-reactive T cell receptors following Ad26.COV2.S vaccination. On the study overall, not on this receptor specifically: Higher spike-specific TCR breadth was observed in Ad26.COV2.S recipients than in placebo recipients (P = 0.0014). Substantial breadth of spike-specific CD8+ and CD4+ T cell responses was reported after vaccination. Comparable non-spike TCR breadth was observed between vaccine and placebo recipients, consistent with only spike being contained in the vaccine. The study lacked the statistical power to compare responses across vaccine doses or regimens. The authors noted that total T cell responses may have been underestimated by the TCR breadth and depth analyses.

In light of the paper, this sample's treatment or condition label describes: approximately 18 received Ad26.COV2.S at low or high dose, single or two shots; 5 received placebo; per-sample allocation not given. For vaccine and placebo recipients, the sequenced repertoires came from samples collected on day 63 after the first injection. In Cohort 1b, around 23 adults aged 18-55 years were enrolled at a single site in Boston, USA, between 29 July and 7 August 2020. Ad26.COV2.S was a replication-incompetent adenovirus type 26 vector that expressed a prefusion-stabilized SARS-CoV-2 spike protein derived from the original Wuhan strain. V is clipped by 6 bases and J by 3 bases, and the sequence between their germline boundaries is 8 bases long. Via the germline V gene, CDR1 is MDHEN and CDR2 SYDVKM. Its CDR3 holds 12 amino acids, cysteine through phenylalanine. Only the CDR3 DNA stays, 36 bases, in frame from base 1.

Recombination joined TRBV28 with TRBJ2-5; the best D guess is TRBD2, with 6 bases matching. Source: peripheral blood, taken in a trial of Ad26.COV2.S vaccine versus placebo. The sequence was obtained from a person between 18 and 65 years old who received the Ad26.COV2.S COVID-19 vaccine or a placebo. CDR3 region: CASREGKETQYF. The DNA sequence follows: TGTGCCAGCAGGGAGGGCAAAGAGACCCAGTACTTC.